The rows below give T cell receptor beta chains drawn from one sample of a study of Graves' ophthalmopathy and Graves' hyperthyroidism. TCRdb used MiXCR to reprocess the multiplex PCR reads, holding one entry per CDR3 protein. Of 200,000 to 250,000 distinct CDR3 sequences in the sample, about 46% are singletons; the top ten hold about half. The sequencing sample was made of peripheral blood. Receptors originate from an adult man with Graves' ophthalmopathy. Both conserved end residues are part of each CDR3. A D gene is named only where the DNA matches it firmly. Size tells how often a clone was seen (once, few, many) or the class of an expanded clone, and some rows leave it out.

J: TRBJ1-5
V: TRBV7-9
size: many
D: TRBD1
DNA: TGCGCCAGCAGCTTGACAGGGGGGAATCAGCCCCAGCATTTT
CDR3: CASSLTGGNQPQHF

J: TRBJ2-7
V: TRBV29-1
size: many
D: -
DNA: TGCAGCGCCCGGACATACTCCTACGAGCAGTACTTC
CDR3: CSARTYSYEQYF

J: TRBJ1-2
V: TRBV20-1
size: -
D: -
DNA: TGCAGTGCCCGTGGGGGAATCGATGGCTACACCTTC
CDR3: CSARGGIDGYTF

J: TRBJ1-1
V: TRBV10-2
size: many
D: -
DNA: TGCGCCAGCAGTGAACTTGGAGGGGGTGCCACTGAAGCTTTCTTT
CDR3: CASSELGGGATEAFF

J: TRBJ1-5
V: TRBV29-1
size: few
D: -
DNA: TGCAGCGTTGAAGTCGCTTTAAATCAGCCCCAGCATTTT
CDR3: CSVEVALNQPQHF

J: TRBJ1-6
V: TRBV9
size: -
D: TRBD1
DNA: TGTGCCAGCAGCCAACTTTGGACAGGGGATTCACCCCTCCACTTT
CDR3: CASSQLWTGDSPLHF

J: TRBJ2-5
V: TRBV24-1
size: few
D: -
DNA: TGTGCCACCAGTGACTCTCGACAGAACCAAGAGACCCAGTACTTC
CDR3: CATSDSRQNQETQYF

J: TRBJ1-2
V: TRBV2
size: many
D: TRBD1
DNA: TGTGCCGTTCCGGACAGGGACACGTATGGCTACACCTTC
CDR3: CAVPDRDTYGYTF

J: TRBJ2-5
V: TRBV7-6
size: -
D: -
DNA: TGTGCCAGCAGCTTAACGCTGGGAGGCGAGACCCAGTACTTC
CDR3: CASSLTLGGETQYF

J: TRBJ1-1
V: TRBV12-3/TRBV12-4
size: -
D: -
DNA: TGTGCTAGTGGCCCCGGGGGTGACACTGAAGCTTTCTTT
CDR3: CASGPGGDTEAFF

J: TRBJ1-6
V: TRBV29-1
size: -
D: TRBD1
DNA: TGCAGCGTCACACTTGGGACAGGGGATTCACCCCTCCACTTT
CDR3: CSVTLGTGDSPLHF

J: TRBJ1-4
V: TRBV7-2
size: once
D: -
DNA: TGTGCCAGCAGCCCCAGTAGGGATAATGAAAAACTGTTTTTT
CDR3: CASSPSRDNEKLFF

J: TRBJ1-2
V: TRBV5-4
size: -
D: -
DNA: TGTGCCAGCAGCCCAGGGAGTTGGTATGGCTACACCTTC
CDR3: CASSPGSWYGYTF

J: TRBJ1-5
V: TRBV7-2
size: few
D: -
DNA: TGTGCCAGCAGCAACAGGGTCAATCAGCCCCAGCATTTT
CDR3: CASSNRVNQPQHF

J: TRBJ1-1
V: TRBV6-5
size: -
D: -
DNA: TGTGCCAGCAGAGGGGACATCAACACTGAAGCTTTCTTT
CDR3: CASRGDINTEAFF

J: TRBJ1-1
V: TRBV10-3
size: -
D: -
DNA: TGTGCCATCAGTGAGGGAGCTGAGAACACTGAAGCTTTCTTT
CDR3: CAISEGAENTEAFF

J: TRBJ2-2
V: TRBV7-9
size: -
D: TRBD2
DNA: TGTGCCAGCAGCCAAGGAGATACAGCGGGAGCGGACGGGGAGCTGTTTTTT
CDR3: CASSQGDTAGADGELFF

J: TRBJ2-2
V: TRBV15
size: few
D: TRBD2
DNA: TGTGCCACCAGCAGAGATAAGGGACTAGCTCGGACCGGGGAGCTGTTTTTT
CDR3: CATSRDKGLARTGELFF